The 32 T cell receptor beta chains in this list originate from one sample, sequenced in a study of metastatic and nonmetastatic thyroid tumors. Patients were all untreated before their thyroid surgery. With MiXCR, TCRdb called clones anew from the PCR reads. The repertoire has about 6,400 clones, about 31% of them found once; the top ten carry less than 50%. The sample was tumor tissue. The receptors come from a female donor with papillary thyroid cancer or a benign thyroid nodule (not recorded which). Some clones in this sample may be carry-over from other donors' samples.

This clone has at least ten counts. This chain joins TRBV7-2 and TRBJ1-4; D might be TRBD1 (5 bases). V was trimmed by 7 bases and J by 3 bases, leaving 12 bases between them. This CDR3 has 14 residues. Germline V gene data show CDR1 as SGHTA and CDR2 as FQGNSA. Here the CDR3 reads CASTRGGSNEKLFF. Written as DNA, the CDR3 is TGTGCCAGCACGCGGGGGGGTTCTAATGAAAAACTGTTTTTT.

Notes on this clone: Lacking the conserved final phenylalanine or tryptophan, this CDR3 likely reflects a read error. The limits of the CDR3 on the DNA are not certain, so only TCRdb's listed CDR3 is given. The V gene is TRBV20-1, the J gene TRBJ2-2. The CDR3 is 14 amino acids in total, end residues counted. CDR1 and CDR2 from the germline V gene are DFQATT and SNEGSKA (reference sequence). The CDR3 here is CSARDLGSTGEMFL.

This clone was counted at least ten times. The V call is TRBV5-4, the J call TRBJ2-5; D may be TRBD1 or TRBD2 (5 bases each). Trimming removed 2 bases from V and 5 bases from J, with 10 bases in between. The CDR3 has 13 residues. The V gene's germline CDR1 is SGHNT and CDR2 YYREEE (reference sequence). In nucleotides, the CDR3 is TGTGCCAGCAGCTTCGGTGGGGGTGAGACCCAGTACTTC. Amino acid sequence: CASSFGGGETQYF.

The rearrangement joins TRBV30 to TRBJ1-2; D is unresolved. The germline V gene has CDR1 GTSNPN and CDR2 SVGIG (reference sequence). The CDR3 is 12 amino acids. The V and J ends lost 0 bases and 6 bases respectively, with 8 bases between them. The CDR3 loop reads CAWSVRGHGYTF. For the CDR3, the DNA is TGTGCCTGGAGTGTACGTGGACATGGCTACACCTTC. Together with reference TRBV30 and TRBJ1-2, the CDR3 gives the full variable domain: SQTIHQWPATLVQPVGSPLSLECTVEGTSNPNLYWYRQAAGRGLQLLFYSVGIGQISSEVPQNLSASRPQDRQFILSSKKLLLSDSGFYLCAWSVRGHGYTFGSGTRLTVV.

The V and J genes are TRBV20-1 and TRBJ2-7, with TRBD2 as a possible D gene (5 bases). Trimming took off 4 bases at V and 6 bases at J, with 10 bases between the two ends. This CDR3 is 11 amino acids long. Germline V gives CDR1 DFQATT, CDR2 SNEGSKA (reference sequence). CDR3 in DNA: TGCAGTGCTAAGAACGCGGGCGAGCAGTACTTC. This encodes CSAKNAGEQYF.

The J gene is TRBJ2-7, the V gene TRBV20-1, with D maybe TRBD1 (6 bases). Trimming took off 6 bases at V and 3 bases at J, with 15 bases between the two ends. CDR3 length: 13 amino acids. In germline, CDR1 is DFQATT, CDR2 SNEGSKA (reference sequence). The chain's CDR3 is CSAPFQGNYEQYF. The DNA of the CDR3 is TGCAGTGCCCCTTTCCAGGGGAACTACGAGCAGTACTTC.

The chain joins TRBV30 to TRBJ1-6; 7 nucleotides align to TRBD1. With 0 bases clipped from V and 6 bases from J, the junction kept 5 bases outside the gene matches. The CDR3 contains 15 residues. Germline CDR1 GTSNPN, CDR2 SVGIG (reference sequence). The CDR3 spells CAWSVRDRANSPLHF. Written as DNA, the CDR3 is TGTGCCTGGAGTGTCCGAGACAGGGCTAATTCACCCCTCCACTTT.

The rearrangement uses TRBV6-1 and TRBJ2-1; 7 positions match TRBD2. Germline-derived CDR1 and CDR2 are MNHNS and SASEGT. CDR3 size: 15 residues. The V gene end was trimmed by 9 bases and the J gene end by 8 bases; junction bases not matched to a gene: 16. CDR3 residues: CARTEGRGVGDEQFF. For the CDR3, the DNA is TGTGCCAGGACCGAGGGCCGGGGGGTAGGCGATGAGCAGTTCTTC.

Judged by abundance, this clone is medium-sized. V usage is TRBV7-2 and J usage is TRBJ1-3, with D hard to call. Germline CDR1 is SGHTA and CDR2 is FQGNSA. V was shortened by 1 base and J by 4 bases, with 5 bases between the two germline ends. The CDR3 extends over 13 amino acids. DNA of the CDR3: TGTGCCAGCAGCTTAGGTCGCGGAAACACCATATATTTT. It translates to CASSLGRGNTIYF.

By proportion, this clone is medium-sized (0.01 to 0.1%). The chain carries TRBV19 and TRBJ2-2, with D perhaps TRBD1 (5 bases). V was clipped by 4 bases and J by 0 bases, with 6 bases between them. The CDR3 contains 14 residues. Germline loops: CDR1 LNHDA, CDR2 SQIVND (reference sequence). The CDR3 DNA reads as TGTGCCAGTAGTAAACAGGCGAACACCGGGGAGCTGTTTTTT. Amino acids: CASSKQANTGELFF.

In its sample, this clone was seen a few times. V usage is TRBV9 and J usage is TRBJ1-2; TRBD1 agrees at 8 bases. CDR1 and CDR2 (germline): SGDLS, YYNGEE. V trimming: 0 bases; J trimming: 1 base; junction bases outside the gene matches: 2. The CDR3 extends over 15 amino acids. Here the CDR3 reads CASSVDRGGNYGYTF. Here the CDR3 DNA reads TGTGCCAGCAGCGTAGACAGGGGGGGTAACTATGGCTACACCTTC.

This clone is medium-sized within its sample. The rearrangement links TRBV20-1 to TRBJ2-2, with 9 nucleotides matching TRBD2. V was pared by 1 base and J by 1 base, with 7 bases of the junction left unmatched. The CDR3 extends over 17 amino acids. The V gene's germline CDR1 is DFQATT and CDR2 SNEGSKA (reference sequence). CDR3: CSARGAGLAGNTGELFF. CDR3 in DNA: TGCAGTGCTAGAGGGGCGGGACTAGCAGGGAACACCGGGGAGCTGTTTTTT.

The V and J genes are TRBV6-1 and TRBJ2-5, with 7 bases that match TRBD2. Germline V gene lookup returns CDR1 MNHNS and CDR2 SASEGT. CDR3 length: 15 amino acids. J was trimmed by 3 bases and V by 6 bases; bases with no gene match: 10. CDR3 coding DNA: TGTGCCAGCAGCGGAATCGCGGGAGAAAAAGAGACCCAGTACTTC. It codes for CASSGIAGEKETQYF.

This clone has at least ten counts. V usage is TRBV5-1 and J usage is TRBJ2-7, with a weak D call TRBD2 (6 bases). The CDR3 runs to 15 residues. Germline V gene lookup returns CDR1 SGHRS and CDR2 YFSETQ. Trimming cost V 0 bases and J 7 bases, with 17 bases left between them. This CDR3 reads CASSLASTRAGEQYF. The CDR3 DNA follows: TGCGCCAGCAGCTTGGCGTCGACCCGGGCGGGGGAGCAGTACTTC.

The V call is TRBV30, the J call TRBJ2-2, with D possibly TRBD1 on 5 matching bases. Trimming left V 2 bases short and J 3 bases short, with 13 bases between. This CDR3 region has 15 residues. The V gene's germline CDR1 is GTSNPN and CDR2 SVGIG (reference sequence). This CDR3 reads CAWSSRQLDTGELFF. In nucleotides, the CDR3 is TGTGCCTGGAGTTCGCGACAGTTGGACACCGGGGAGCTGTTTTTT.

By proportion, this clone is medium-sized. This rearrangement joins TRBV27 to TRBJ2-5; perhaps TRBD2 as D (6 bases). CDR3 length: 13 residues. Between the trimmed V and J ends, which lost 6 bases and 5 bases, there was a span of 13 bases. The V gene's germline CDR1 is MNHEY and CDR2 SMNVEV (reference sequence). CDR3 region: CASRSLSGETQYF. The CDR3 coding sequence is TGTGCCAGCAGATCCCTCAGCGGGGAGACCCAGTACTTC.

This clone ranks as medium-sized. This chain joins TRBV20-1 and TRBJ2-1, with D unresolved. V lost 0 bases to trimming and J lost 6 bases, with 12 bases between them. The germline V gene encodes CDR1 DFQATT and CDR2 SNEGSKA (reference sequence). This CDR3 has 14 residues. CDR3 sequence: CSARDQVGSNEQFF. In DNA, the CDR3 is TGCAGTGCTAGAGATCAGGTCGGAAGCAATGAGCAGTTCTTC.

J is TRBJ2-2 and V is TRBV5-1, with D possibly matching TRBD1 (5 bases). Trimming removed 0 bases at V and 1 base at J, with 7 bases between. This CDR3 spans 15 amino acids. The germline V gene has CDR1 SGHRS and CDR2 YFSETQ. Written as DNA, the CDR3 is TGCGCCAGCAGCTTGGTTCAGGGGAACACCGGGGAGCTGTTTTTT. It translates to CASSLVQGNTGELFF.

In this sample, this clone turned up many times. A much larger clone differs from this one at a single base, so this may be a read error. This is likely a read error, given that the CDR3 carries no conserved phenylalanine or tryptophan at its end. The rearrangement joins TRBV19 to TRBJ1-2; no clear D gene. Germline assignment: CDR1 LNHDA and CDR2 SQIVND (reference sequence). The CDR3 has 12 residues. V was trimmed by 6 bases and J by 4 bases, leaving 9 bases between them. This CDR3 is CASSPGFYGYTL. In DNA, the CDR3 is TGTGCCAGTAGCCCAGGTTTCTATGGCTACACCCTC.

Within the sample, this clone is medium-sized (0.01 to 0.1%). This rearrangement joins TRBV30 to TRBJ2-5, with TRBD2 as a possible D gene (6 bases). Germline CDR1 reads GTSNPN; CDR2 reads SVGIG (reference sequence). The length of the CDR3 is 14 residues. With 3 bases removed from V and 3 bases from J, the gap between germline ends came to 14 bases. CDR3: CAWRSRGLKETQYF. The CDR3 DNA follows: TGTGCCTGGAGATCCCGGGGACTTAAAGAGACCCAGTACTTC.

This sequence joins TRBV7-6 and TRBJ2-3, with 13 bases identical to TRBD2. Trimming cost V 5 bases and J 2 bases; bases outside gene matches: 7. Germline V gene sequence: CDR1 SGHVS, CDR2 FNYEAQ. This CDR3 region has 17 residues. The CDR3 DNA reads as TGTGCCAGCAGCGCGCGGACTAGCGGGAGCTTCACAGATACGCAGTATTTT. The encoded protein is CASSARTSGSFTDTQYF.

The CDR3 DNA follows: TGTGCCAGCAGCCCAGAATGCACAGATACGCAGTATTTT. The encoded protein is CASSPECTDTQYF. The rearrangement links TRBV6-4 to TRBJ2-3; no clear D. This CDR3 has 13 amino acids. From germline, CDR1 is MRHNA and CDR2 SNTAGT. Trimming shortened V by 6 bases and J by 1 base, and 8 bases separated the two germline ends.

Relative to its sample, this clone is medium-sized. The CDR3 is CASSLSPIGQGGRTEAFF. The DNA of the CDR3 is TGTGCCAGCAGTTTATCCCCCATAGGACAGGGGGGCAGAACTGAAGCTTTCTTT. V usage is TRBV28 and J usage is TRBJ1-1; TRBD1 aligns across 10 bases. The CDR3 totals 18 residues. The V segment lost 1 base and the J segment 5 bases; nucleotides outside the gene matches: 13. Germline CDR1 and CDR2: MDHEN and SYDVKM. The variable domain in full, with the rest retrieved from reference TRBV28 and TRBJ1-1, is DVKVTQSSRYLVKRTGEKVFLECVQDMDHENMFWYRQDPGLGLRLIYFSYDVKMKEKGDIPEGYSVSREKKERFSLILESASTNQTSMYLCASSLSPIGQGGRTEAFFGQGTRLTVV.

By share of the sample, this clone is medium-sized. This chain joins TRBV28 and TRBJ2-1; no definite D call. The CDR3 is made up of 14 amino acids. Germline CDR1 MDHEN, CDR2 SYDVKM. V lost 5 bases to trimming and J lost 0 bases, with 8 bases between them. CDR3 amino acids: CASSRLSSYNEQFF. CDR3 nucleotides: TGTGCCAGCAGTAGGTTGAGCTCCTACAATGAGCAGTTCTTC.

The chain has TRBV30 and TRBJ2-7; D may be TRBD2 (5 bases). With 0 bases removed from V and 6 bases from J, the gap between germline ends came to 9 bases. Germline lookup yields CDR1 GTSNPN and CDR2 SVGIG (reference sequence). This CDR3 is built from 12 residues. In DNA, the CDR3 is TGTGCCTGGAGTGTACTAGGTAGCGAGCAGTACTTC. Translation: CAWSVLGSEQYF.

This sequence joins TRBV5-5 and TRBJ1-6; 9 bases are shared with TRBD1. Germline V lookup: CDR1 SGHKS, CDR2 YYEKEE (reference sequence). This CDR3 is built from 15 residues. The trim removed 5 bases at V and 10 bases at J, leaving 10 bases unmatched. The DNA for the CDR3 is TGTGCCAGCAGTTATGGACAGGGGATAAACTCACCCCTCCACTTT. It is translated as CASSYGQGINSPLHF.

With regard to this clone: The CDR3 does not close with the conserved phenylalanine or tryptophan, likely indicating a read error. The limits of the CDR3 on the DNA are not certain, so only TCRdb's listed CDR3 is given. J is TRBJ2-5 and V is TRBV28; the table's TRBD1 call for D was not verified on the DNA. The length of the CDR3 is 16 amino acids, counting both ends. Germline CDR1 is MDHEN and CDR2 is SYDVKM. This chain's CDR3 is CASSILSGAAQETLYC.

This clone has more than one count but fewer than ten. The rearrangement joins TRBV2 to TRBJ2-1, with D perhaps TRBD1 (5 bases). CDR1 and CDR2 from the germline V gene are SNHLY and FYNNEI. V was cut by 8 bases and J by 7 bases, with 15 bases left in between. The CDR3 is 13 residues long. In nucleotides, the CDR3 is TGTGCCAGCCCCCGACAGTCCGGGAATGAGCAGTTCTTC. Its protein product is CASPRQSGNEQFF.

The chain is built from TRBV7-2 and TRBJ2-7; D perhaps matches TRBD2 (7 bases). The CDR3 totals 15 residues. Germline-derived CDR1 and CDR2 are SGHTA and FQGNSA. Trimming took off 0 bases at V and 3 bases at J, with 12 bases between the two ends. The CDR3 sequence: CASSLAKGGYYEQYF. Here the CDR3 DNA reads TGTGCCAGCAGCTTAGCGAAGGGGGGGTACTACGAGCAGTACTTC.

In this sample, this clone turned up once. J is TRBJ2-1 and V is TRBV20-1; D is unresolved. Trimming cost V 2 bases and J 0 bases, with 11 bases left between them. Germline V gene data show CDR1 as DFQATT and CDR2 as SNEGSKA (reference sequence). The CDR3 is 15 residues long. The CDR3 here is CSARSEYSSYNEQFF. The CDR3, as DNA: TGCAGTGCTAGATCCGAGTACAGCTCCTACAATGAGCAGTTCTTC.

This clone occurred a few times. The V call is TRBV4-1, the J call TRBJ2-2, with D maybe TRBD1 (6 bases). The CDR3 is 16 amino acids. The germline gives CDR1 MGHRA, CDR2 YSYEKL. V was trimmed by 1 base and J by 4 bases, leaving 13 bases between them. The CDR3 is CASSQGTASCTGELFF. The CDR3 bases are TGCGCCAGCAGCCAAGGGACAGCTTCGTGCACCGGGGAGCTGTTTTTT.

J is TRBJ2-7 and V is TRBV30, with D tentatively TRBD1 or TRBD2 (5 bases each). CDR3 size: 14 residues. Between the trimmed V and J ends, which lost 3 bases and 0 bases, there was a span of 12 bases. CDR1 GTSNPN and CDR2 SVGIG come from the germline V gene (reference sequence). CDR3 DNA: TGTGCCTGGAGCTCTAGGGACGGCTCCTACGAGCAGTACTTC. Residues: CAWSSRDGSYEQYF.